Listed here are 14 T cell receptor beta chains from one sample, sequenced in a study of graft-versus-host responses after intestinal transplantation. Measured with immunoSEQ multiplex PCR; TCRdb has only the in-frame clones, and not every one. The top ten hold more than 0.7% of the sample, which has just over 14,000 clones, around 94% seen once. This material consisted of PBMCs, taken 9 days after transplant. These TCRs come from a human patient who received an intestinal transplant, so some T cells may come from the graft donor.

The chain couples TRBV5-1 to TRBJ2-7; TRBD2 agrees at 7 bases. Germline lookup yields CDR1 SGHRS and CDR2 YFSETQ. Trimming at V came to 2 bases and at J to 2 bases, leaving 4 bases not matched to a gene. The CDR3 covers 14 residues. CDR3 sequence reads: CASSFSAGTYEQYF. The DNA of the CDR3 is TGCGCCAGCAGCTTCTCAGCGGGAACCTACGAGCAGTACTTC.

The rearrangement joins TRBV13 to TRBJ1-1, with D maybe TRBD1 (6 bases). The CDR3 extends over 12 amino acids. Germline CDR1 and CDR2: PRHDT and FYEKMQ (reference sequence). V lost 6 bases to trimming and J lost 11 bases, with 16 bases between them. The CDR3 sequence is CASRPDNQGAFF. The CDR3 nucleotides are TGTGCCAGCAGACCGGACAACCAGGGGGCTTTCTTT.

This sequence joins TRBV29-1 and TRBJ1-2; D not certain. Trimming removed 4 bases from V and 4 bases from J, with 7 bases in between. The CDR3 has 11 amino acids. Germline V gene sequence: CDR1 SQVTM, CDR2 ANQGSEA. The chain's CDR3 is CSVARAYGYTF. As DNA, the CDR3 is TGCAGCGTTGCCCGAGCCTATGGCTACACCTTC.

J is TRBJ2-7 and V is TRBV13; TRBD1 matches at 9 bases. This CDR3 spans 15 amino acids. Germline assignment: CDR1 PRHDT and CDR2 FYEKMQ (reference sequence). V lost 2 bases to trimming and J lost 2 bases; unmatched junction nucleotides: 4. The DNA of the CDR3 is TGTGCCAGCAGCTTACCGGGACAGGGAACCTACGAGCAGTACTTC. This encodes CASSLPGQGTYEQYF. Complete variable domain (other parts from reference TRBV13 and TRBJ2-7): AAGVIQSPRHLIKEKRETATLKCYPIPRHDTVYWYQQGPGQDPQFLISFYEKMQSDKGSIPDRFSAQQFSDYHSELNMSSLELGDSALYFCASSLPGQGTYEQYFGPGTRLTVT.

The chain uses TRBV7-2 and TRBJ2-5; no definite D call. The CDR3 spans 12 residues. Germline-derived CDR1 and CDR2 are SGHTA and FQGNSA. V was trimmed by 3 bases and J by 0 bases, leaving 2 bases between them. CDR3 sequence reads: CASSLDQETQYF. CDR3 sequence (DNA): TGTGCCAGCAGCTTGGACCAAGAGACCCAGTACTTC.

The chain links TRBV27 to TRBJ2-1; D is ambiguous. The CDR3 is 12 amino acids. The V gene's germline CDR1 is MNHEY and CDR2 SMNVEV (reference sequence). Trimming pared 3 bases from V and 7 bases from J, leaving 7 bases between. CDR3 sequence reads: CASSLGANEQFF. The CDR3 nucleotides read TGTGCCAGCAGTTTGGGTGCGAATGAGCAGTTCTTC.

The rearrangement links TRBV6-5 to TRBJ2-3; 8 bases line up with TRBD2. The CDR3 totals 16 residues. Germline V lookup: CDR1 MNHEY, CDR2 SVGAGI. The junction had 4 bases not matched to a gene; V was cut back by 2 bases and J by 0 bases. Written as DNA, the CDR3 is TGTGCCAGCAGTTACCCTATAGCGGGGAGCACAGATACGCAGTATTTT. Protein sequence: CASSYPIAGSTDTQYF.

The chain has TRBV7-8 and TRBJ1-2; the match to TRBD1 covers 7 bases. Per germline, CDR1 SGHVS and CDR2 FQNEAQ. The CDR3 is made up of 14 amino acids. The V and J ends lost 4 bases and 8 bases, in that order; junction bases with no gene match: 10. DNA for the CDR3: TGTGCCAGCAGCTCGGGACAGAGGGCCTGGGGCTACACCTTC. Encoded protein: CASSSGQRAWGYTF.

The rearrangement joins TRBV4-1 to TRBJ2-7, with TRBD1 matching over 9 bases. From germline, CDR1 is MGHRA and CDR2 YSYEKL. The CDR3 has 14 residues. Trimming took 3 bases from V and 5 from J; bases not matched to a gene: 5. The CDR3 protein is CASSHPGTGNEQYF. The CDR3 bases are TGCGCCAGCAGCCACCCCGGGACAGGGAACGAGCAGTACTTC.

The chain combines TRBV27 with TRBJ2-7; TRBD2 agrees at 7 bases. The CDR3 is 14 residues long. The germline V gene encodes CDR1 MNHEY and CDR2 SMNVEV (reference sequence). With 3 bases clipped from V and 4 bases from J, the junction kept 6 bases outside the gene matches. For the CDR3, the DNA is TGTGCCAGCAGTTTGTTTGGCGGGAGTTACGAGCAGTACTTC. Protein: CASSLFGGSYEQYF.

The chain uses TRBV6-5 and TRBJ2-3; TRBD1 aligns across 9 bases. V shed 7 bases, J shed 5 bases, and the junction held 4 bases outside the gene matches. The CDR3 covers 13 residues. Germline V CDR1 and CDR2: MNHEY, SVGAGI. CDR3 protein: CASTETGGDTQYF. The CDR3 region has the DNA TGTGCCAGCACGGAGACAGGGGGAGATACGCAGTATTTT.

V is TRBV2 and J is TRBJ1-5; D may be TRBD1 (5 bases). V lost 6 bases to trimming and J lost 7 bases, with 25 bases between them. This CDR3 is 17 amino acids long. Per the germline V gene, CDR1 is SNHLY and CDR2 is FYNNEI. CDR3 nucleotide sequence: TGTGCCAGCAGCCAAACCCGTTCCGGGACTTCATCCCAGCCCCAGCATTTT. It codes for CASSQTRSGTSSQPQHF.

V gene TRBV4-1 combines with J gene TRBJ1-5, with D unresolved. Germline CDR1 MGHRA, CDR2 YSYEKL. The CDR3 is made up of 13 amino acids. The V and J ends lost 1 base and 4 bases respectively, with 5 bases between them. DNA for the CDR3: TGCGCCAGCAGCCAAGTGGGGAATCAGCCCCAGCATTTT. Translated, it gives CASSQVGNQPQHF.

The rearrangement links TRBV27 to TRBJ2-7, with D unresolved. This CDR3 is 13 amino acids long. The V and J ends lost 2 bases and 4 bases respectively, with 9 bases between them. Per the germline V gene, CDR1 is MNHEY and CDR2 is SMNVEV (reference sequence). The CDR3 DNA follows: TGTGCCAGCAGTTTAACCCCTCTATACGAGCAGTACTTC. As protein: CASSLTPLYEQYF.